This T cell receptor (beta chain) was sequenced in a study of beta chain features in type 1 diabetes. About the research overall: There were 107,917,701 sorted cells examined across all samples.

In its sample, this clone was seen a few times. The antigen is not known. V gave up 4 bases and J gave up 0 bases, with 14 bases separating them. The CDR3 is made up of 15 amino acids. The germline V gene has CDR1 SGHNT and CDR2 YYREEE (reference sequence). Study-wide results and caveats: All four CD4+ subsets of Type 1 diabetes patients contained TCRB CDR3s that were moderately but significantly shorter. Comparison showed that naive, central memory and Treg TCRB repertoires appeared more similar among patients than among healthy donors. Whether TCRB rearrangement is influenced by HLA type went unresolved here. A PCR bias possibly favoring shorter templates would apply equally to patients and controls.

Isolated RNA was reverse transcribed in full, so expressed TCRB transcripts were sequenced. Repertoires were generated with immunoSEQ multiplex PCR, while TCRdb's copy carries only in-frame clones and drops some. This sample has roughly 300,000 clones; roughly an eighth occur once, and the top ten carry more than 0.015%. This clonotype originated in a man between 25 and 39 years old with type 1 diabetes. Source material: naive CD4+ T cells from blood. This chain connects TRBV5-4 to TRBJ2-7; D possibly corresponds to TRBD2 (5 bases). The CDR3 DNA is TGTGCCAGCAGCGGGATGGAGGCCGGCTCCTACGAGCAGTACTTC. This codes for CASSGMEAGSYEQYF.